Shown below are 3 T cell receptor beta chains from a single sample sequenced in a study of neoadjuvant anti-PD-1 for oral cavity cancer. Here immunoSEQ multiplex PCR was the method, and the copy in TCRdb shows in-frame clones only, minus some. The sample yields 7,200 or so clones, over 75% seen once. The specimen was PBMCs, collected before nivolumab (anti-PD-1) treatment. The receptor source for this set is a person aged 40 to 85 with oral cavity squamous cell carcinoma.

The V gene is TRBV7-9, the J gene TRBJ2-2; the D call may be TRBD1 or TRBD2 (5 bases each). Germline CDR1 and CDR2: SEHNR and FQNEAQ (reference sequence). Trimming pared 5 bases from V and 5 bases from J, leaving 18 bases between. This CDR3 is built from 16 residues. The CDR3 DNA is TGTGCCAGCAGCCCGGGGCGGTGGCTGGGGACCGGGGAGCTGTTTTTT. Encoded protein: CASSPGRWLGTGELFF.

This chain links TRBV5-6 with TRBJ1-5, with 8 positions matching TRBD1. This CDR3 has 14 amino acids. Germline V gene lookup returns CDR1 SGHDT and CDR2 YYEEEE. The V and J ends lost 2 bases and 7 bases, in that order; junction bases with no gene match: 5. CDR3 DNA sequence: TGTGCCAGCAGCTTCGGACAGGGCGACCAGCCCCAGCATTTT. Its translation: CASSFGQGDQPQHF.

V and J are TRBV19 and TRBJ2-4, with a tentative D call TRBD1 (5 bases). Trimming pared 5 bases from V and 10 bases from J, leaving 12 bases between. The germline V gene encodes CDR1 LNHDA and CDR2 SQIVND (reference sequence). This CDR3 comprises 12 residues. CDR3 nucleotide sequence: TGTGCCAGTAGTGGCCAGGGTGAAATTCAGTACTTC. The encoded protein is CASSGQGEIQYF.